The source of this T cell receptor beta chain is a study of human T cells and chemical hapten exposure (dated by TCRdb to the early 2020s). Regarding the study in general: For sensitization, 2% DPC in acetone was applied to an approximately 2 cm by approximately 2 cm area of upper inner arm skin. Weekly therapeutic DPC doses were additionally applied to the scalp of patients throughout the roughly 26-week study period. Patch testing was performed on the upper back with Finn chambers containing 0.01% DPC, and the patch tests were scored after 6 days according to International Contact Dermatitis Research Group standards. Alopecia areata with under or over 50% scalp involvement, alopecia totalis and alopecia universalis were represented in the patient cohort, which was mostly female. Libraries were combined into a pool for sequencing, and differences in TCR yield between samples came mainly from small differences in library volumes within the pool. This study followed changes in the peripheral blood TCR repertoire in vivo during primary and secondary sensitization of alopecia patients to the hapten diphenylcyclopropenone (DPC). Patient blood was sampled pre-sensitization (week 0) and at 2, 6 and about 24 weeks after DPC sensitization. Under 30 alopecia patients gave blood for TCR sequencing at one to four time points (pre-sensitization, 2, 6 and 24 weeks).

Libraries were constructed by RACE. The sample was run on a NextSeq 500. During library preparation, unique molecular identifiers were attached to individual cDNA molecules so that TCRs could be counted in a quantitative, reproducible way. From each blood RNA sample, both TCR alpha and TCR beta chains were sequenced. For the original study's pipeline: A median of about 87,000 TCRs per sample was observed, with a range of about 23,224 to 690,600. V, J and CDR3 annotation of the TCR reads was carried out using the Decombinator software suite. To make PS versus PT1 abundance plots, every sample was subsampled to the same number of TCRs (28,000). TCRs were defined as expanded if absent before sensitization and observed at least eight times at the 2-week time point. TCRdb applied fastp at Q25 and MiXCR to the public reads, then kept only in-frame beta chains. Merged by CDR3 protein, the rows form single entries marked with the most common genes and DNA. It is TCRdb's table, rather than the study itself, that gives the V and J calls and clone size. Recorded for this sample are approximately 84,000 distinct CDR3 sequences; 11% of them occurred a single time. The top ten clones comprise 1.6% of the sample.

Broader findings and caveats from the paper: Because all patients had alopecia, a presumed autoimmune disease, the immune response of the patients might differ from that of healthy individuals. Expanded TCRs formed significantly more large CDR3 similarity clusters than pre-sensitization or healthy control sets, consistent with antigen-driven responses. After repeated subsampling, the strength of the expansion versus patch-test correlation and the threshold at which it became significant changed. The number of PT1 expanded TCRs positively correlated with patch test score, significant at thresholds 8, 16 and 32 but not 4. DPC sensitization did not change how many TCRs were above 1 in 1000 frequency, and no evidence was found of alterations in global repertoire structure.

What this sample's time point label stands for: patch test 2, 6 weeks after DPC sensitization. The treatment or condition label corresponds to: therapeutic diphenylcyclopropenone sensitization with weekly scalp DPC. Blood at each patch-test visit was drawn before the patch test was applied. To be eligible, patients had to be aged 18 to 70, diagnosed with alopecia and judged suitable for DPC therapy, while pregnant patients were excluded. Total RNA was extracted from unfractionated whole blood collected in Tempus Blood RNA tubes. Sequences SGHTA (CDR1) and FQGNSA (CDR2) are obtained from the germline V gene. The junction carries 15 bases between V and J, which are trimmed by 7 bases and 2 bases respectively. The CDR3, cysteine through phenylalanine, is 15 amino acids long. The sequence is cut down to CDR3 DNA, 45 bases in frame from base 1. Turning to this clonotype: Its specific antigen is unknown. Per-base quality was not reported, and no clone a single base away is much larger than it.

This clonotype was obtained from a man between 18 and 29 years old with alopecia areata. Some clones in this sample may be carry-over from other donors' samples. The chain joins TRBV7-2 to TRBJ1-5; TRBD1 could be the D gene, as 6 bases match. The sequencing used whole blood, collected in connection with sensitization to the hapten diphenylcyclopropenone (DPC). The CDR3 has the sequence CASMQGWEGNQPQHF. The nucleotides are TGTGCCAGCATGCAGGGGTGGGAAGGCAATCAGCCCCAGCATTTT. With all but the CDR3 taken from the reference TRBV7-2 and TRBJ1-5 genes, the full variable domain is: GAGVSQSPSNKVTEKGKDVELRCDPISGHTALYWYRQSLGQGLEFLIYFQGNSAPDKSGLPSDRFSAERTGGSVSTLTIQRTQQEDSAVYLCASMQGWEGNQPQHFGDGTRLSIL.